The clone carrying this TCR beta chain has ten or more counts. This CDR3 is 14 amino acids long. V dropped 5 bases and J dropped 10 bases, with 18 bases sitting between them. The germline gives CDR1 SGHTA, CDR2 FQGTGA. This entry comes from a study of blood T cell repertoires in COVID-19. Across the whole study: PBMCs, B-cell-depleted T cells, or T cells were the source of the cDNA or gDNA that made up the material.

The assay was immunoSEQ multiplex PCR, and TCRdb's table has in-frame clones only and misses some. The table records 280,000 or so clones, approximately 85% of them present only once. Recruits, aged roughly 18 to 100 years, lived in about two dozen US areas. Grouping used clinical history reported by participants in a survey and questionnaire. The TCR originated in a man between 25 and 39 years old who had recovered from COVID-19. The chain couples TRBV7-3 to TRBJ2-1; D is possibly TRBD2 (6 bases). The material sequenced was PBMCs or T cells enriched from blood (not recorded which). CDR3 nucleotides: TGTGCCAGCAGCATCGCGGGGACCGGCCAGGAGCAGTTCTTC. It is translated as CASSIAGTGQEQFF. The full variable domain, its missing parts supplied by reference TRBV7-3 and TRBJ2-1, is GAGVSQTPSNKVTEKGKYVELRCDPISGHTALYWYRQSLGQGPEFLIYFQGTGAADDSGLPNDRFFAVRPEGSVSTLKIQRTERGDSAVYLCASSIAGTGQEQFFGPGTRLTVL.